This T cell receptor beta chain was sequenced in a study of T cells in Graves' hyperthyroidism and ophthalmopathy. About the research overall: At initial diagnosis, before any treatment had begun, peripheral blood was obtained.

This clonotype was detected many times. The CDR3 sequence is 13 residues long. V was pared by 0 bases and J by 3 bases, with 8 bases between. The germline V gene encodes CDR1 DFQATT and CDR2 SNEGSKA (reference sequence). RNA transcripts served as the template for amplifying TCR beta CDR3 regions. The HTBI primer set was used in a first-round RT-PCR of the TCR CDR3. TCRdb fed the multiplex PCR reads into MiXCR, producing one record per CDR3 protein. The repertoire holds 380,000 or so distinct CDR3 sequences, with approximately 13% as singletons. It was uncontrolled infection, other autoimmune disease, pregnancy or lactation that excluded patients. Used for diagnoses were clinical symptoms, serum thyroxine and TRAb, thyroid ultrasound and orbital computed tomography.

This TCR came from a young man with Graves' hyperthyroidism that later progressed to Graves' ophthalmopathy. Source material: blood. The rearrangement links TRBV20-1 to TRBJ1-1; possible D gene TRBD1, 5 bases. The CDR3 DNA reads as TGCAGTGCTAGAGATGGCAGGGACACTGAAGCTTTCTTT. As protein: CSARDGRDTEAFF.